The rows below give T cell receptor beta chains drawn from one sample of a study of spatial heterogeneity in lung cancer. TCRdb ran MiXCR on the 5' RACE reads and lists one entry per CDR3 protein. The sample includes 50,000 or so distinct CDR3 sequences, roughly 10% seen only once; the top ten take 35% to 45%. The source material was PBMCs, sampled at surgery. The receptors come from a female donor with early-stage non-small cell lung cancer. The CDR3 runs from the conserved cysteine through the conserved F or W. The order of the fields is D gene, V gene, clone size, CDR3 length, J gene, CDR3 protein, CDR3 DNA. The D gene is left open where the match is weak. A clone size is listed for some rows: how often the clone was seen (once, few, many), or a class if it is expanded.

TRBD2,TRBV7-8,NA,16,TRBJ2-5,CASSPLRGKAQETQYF,TGTGCCAGCAGCCCTCTGCGGGGGAAGGCCCAAGAGACCCAGTACTTC
TRBD1,TRBV5-1,NA,15,TRBJ1-6,CASSLGGRGNSPLHF,TGCGCCAGCAGCTTGGGTGGCAGGGGGAATTCACCCCTCCACTTT
NA,TRBV6-5,NA,15,TRBJ1-1,CASSSLGTSAAEAFF,TGTGCCAGCAGTTCCCTAGGGACATCAGCAGCTGAAGCTTTCTTT
NA,TRBV5-1,few,15,TRBJ1-1,CASSLGEVWHTEAFF,TGCGCCAGCAGCTTGGGAGAGGTGTGGCACACTGAAGCTTTCTTT
NA,TRBV7-8,many,15,TRBJ1-4,CASSFRGGKDEKLFF,TGTGCCAGCAGCTTCCGGGGGGGAAAGGATGAAAAACTGTTTTTT
NA,TRBV11-2,few,11,TRBJ2-2,CASSSYWELFF,TGTGCCAGCAGCTCCTATTGGGAGCTGTTTTTT
NA,TRBV14,NA,15,TRBJ2-3,CASSPDLISADTQYF,TGTGCCAGCAGCCCAGACTTGATTTCCGCAGATACGCAGTATTTT
TRBD1,TRBV12-3/TRBV12-4,few,15,TRBJ1-5,CASSSGQGLNQPQHF,TGTGCCAGCAGTTCGGGACAGGGCTTAAATCAGCCCCAGCATTTT
TRBD2,TRBV4-1,NA,19,TRBJ2-2,CASSQPPGLAGGRSGELFF,TGCGCCAGCAGCCAACCTCCGGGACTAGCGGGGGGCCGTTCCGGGGAGCTGTTTTTT
TRBD2,TRBV2,many,12,TRBJ2-7,CASSGTRNEQYF,TGTGCCAGCAGCGGGACTAGAAACGAGCAGTACTTC
NA,TRBV19,few,14,TRBJ1-1,CASSKNGANTEAFF,TGTGCCAGTAGTAAGAACGGGGCGAACACTGAAGCTTTCTTT
NA,TRBV27,NA,15,TRBJ1-2,CASSPSGQLNYGYTF,TGTGCCAGCAGTCCCTCCGGACAGCTGAACTATGGCTACACCTTC
NA,TRBV5-1,NA,13,TRBJ2-2,CASSFDGPGELFF,TGCGCCAGCAGCTTCGACGGCCCGGGGGAGCTGTTTTTT
TRBD1,TRBV5-6,few,17,TRBJ1-1,CASSLVRGRSGGTEAFF,TGTGCCAGCAGCTTGGTAAGGGGGCGATCAGGTGGCACTGAAGCTTTCTTT
TRBD1,TRBV20-1,few,13,TRBJ2-4,CSARDRAKNIQYF,TGCAGTGCGAGGGACAGGGCAAAAAACATTCAGTACTTC
NA,TRBV28,many,11,TRBJ2-7,CASSLRYEQYF,TGTGCCAGCAGTTTGAGGTACGAGCAGTACTTC
TRBD2,TRBV5-1,NA,16,TRBJ2-3,CASSPAGRGGPDTQYF,TGCGCCAGCAGCCCGGCGGGTCGGGGGGGCCCAGATACGCAGTATTTT
NA,TRBV12-3/TRBV12-4,NA,13,TRBJ2-1,CASSLAAVNEQFF,TGTGCCAGCAGTCTTGCGGCAGTCAATGAGCAGTTCTTC
TRBD1,TRBV30,NA,13,TRBJ1-1,CAWIPGTARQAFF,TGTGCCTGGATTCCCGGGACAGCTCGGCAAGCTTTCTTT
NA,TRBV19,few,14,TRBJ2-1,CATVDSRSYNEQFF,TGTGCCACCGTAGACAGCCGTTCCTACAATGAGCAGTTCTTC
TRBD1,TRBV7-2,many,14,TRBJ2-7,CASSLRPTGNEQYF,TGTGCCAGCAGCTTACGACCGACAGGGAACGAGCAGTACTTC
NA,TRBV20-1,few,16,TRBJ1-3,CSARGVTRDSGNTIYF,TGCAGTGCTAGGGGGGTAACAAGAGACTCTGGAAACACCATATATTTT